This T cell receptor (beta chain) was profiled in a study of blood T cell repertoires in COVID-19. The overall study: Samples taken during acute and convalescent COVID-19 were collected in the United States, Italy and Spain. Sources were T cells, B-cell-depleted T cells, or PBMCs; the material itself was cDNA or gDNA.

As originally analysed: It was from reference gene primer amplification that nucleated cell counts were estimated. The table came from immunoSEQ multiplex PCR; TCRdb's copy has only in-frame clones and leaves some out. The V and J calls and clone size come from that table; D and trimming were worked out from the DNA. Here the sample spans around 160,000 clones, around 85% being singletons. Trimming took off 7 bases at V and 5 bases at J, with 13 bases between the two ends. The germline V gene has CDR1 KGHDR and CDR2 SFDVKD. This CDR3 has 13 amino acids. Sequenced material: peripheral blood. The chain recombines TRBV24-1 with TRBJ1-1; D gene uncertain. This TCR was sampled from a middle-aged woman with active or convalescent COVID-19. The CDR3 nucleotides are TGTGCCACCAGAGCTTGGGGAGGAACTGAAGCTTTCTTT. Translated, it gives CATRAWGGTEAFF.